These 15 T cell receptor beta chains share one sample of origin, sequenced in a study of shared clonotypes between healthy human individuals. Profiled with immunoSEQ multiplex PCR; TCRdb holds only in-frame clones, not every one. The table has approximately 980,000 clones, about three quarters seen once. Sequences were obtained from memory CD4+ T cells sorted from blood. The subset: CD45RA-negative fraction. These receptors all stem from a young man in good health.

In this sample, this clone turned up a few times. The chain links TRBV2 to TRBJ2-2; D is unclear. The germline V gene encodes CDR1 SNHLY and CDR2 FYNNEI. CDR3 length: 13 amino acids. The V end was cut by 5 bases, the J end by 5 bases, with 9 bases between. As DNA, the CDR3 is TGTGCCAGCAGTCCGTTCGGAACCGGGGAGCTGTTTTTT. It specifies CASSPFGTGELFF.

The chain is built from TRBV5-4 and TRBJ2-2; D possibly uses TRBD1 or TRBD2 (5 bases each). CDR1 and CDR2 (germline): SGHNT, YYREEE (reference sequence). This CDR3 has 14 amino acids. Trimming shortened V by 4 bases and J by 8 bases, and 15 bases separated the two germline ends. As DNA, the CDR3 is TGTGCCAGCAGCCGGGACCCCGAGGTGGGGGAGCTGTTTTTT. Protein: CASSRDPEVGELFF.

This chain connects TRBV19 to TRBJ1-6, with D perhaps TRBD1 (6 bases). V was shortened by 7 bases and J by 6 bases, with 19 bases between the two germline ends. Germline V gene lookup returns CDR1 LNHDA and CDR2 SQIVND (reference sequence). This CDR3 is 16 amino acids long. The CDR3 bases are TGTGCCAGTACCCAAGGGGGGGGCAACGGTAATTCACCCCTCCACTTT. Amino acids: CASTQGGGNGNSPLHF.

The chain is built from TRBV19 and TRBJ1-5; D gene unclear. Germline V gene data show CDR1 as LNHDA and CDR2 as SQIVND (reference sequence). The V end lost 3 bases, the J end lost 0 bases, and 12 bases lay between the germline ends. The CDR3 is 16 amino acids. CDR3 protein: CASSIGVSPSNQPQHF. CDR3 nucleotide sequence: TGTGCCAGTAGTATTGGGGTCAGCCCTAGCAATCAGCCCCAGCATTTT.

As concerns this clone: A much larger clone sits a single nucleotide away, making a read error possible. V usage is TRBV25-1 and J usage is TRBJ1-2, with D hard to call. The CDR3 length is 12 residues. V was clipped by 4 bases and J by 2 bases, with 5 bases between them. The germline V gene has CDR1 MGHDK and CDR2 SYGVNS. This chain's CDR3 is CASSVGNYGYTF. CDR3 bases: TGTGCCAGCAGTGTAGGGAACTATGGCTACACCTTC.

As DNA, the CDR3 is TGTGCCAGCAGCGTAGGGGCAGACAACACCGGGGAGCTGTTTTTT. This gives the protein CASSVGADNTGELFF. The chain uses TRBV9 and TRBJ2-2; D uncertain. V dropped 0 bases and J dropped 2 bases, with 8 bases sitting between them. The CDR3 runs 15 residues. From germline, CDR1 is SGDLS and CDR2 YYNGEE. The variable domain in full, with the rest retrieved from reference TRBV9 and TRBJ2-2, is DSGVTQTPKHLITATGQRVTLRCSPRSGDLSVYWYQQSLDQGLQFLIQYYNGEERAKGNILERFSAQQFPDLHSELNLSSLELGDSALYFCASSVGADNTGELFFGEGSRLTVL.

As regards this clone: The same CDR3 is also encoded by other DNA sequences in this sample. The chain links TRBV30 to TRBJ2-3; TRBD2 matches 8 bases. After removal of 3 bases from V and 1 base from J, the junction contained 6 bases not matched to a gene. Germline V gene data show CDR1 as GTSNPN and CDR2 as SVGIG (reference sequence). CDR3 length: 15 residues. This CDR3 is CAWSPNSGGTDTQYF. The CDR3, as DNA: TGTGCCTGGAGCCCAAATAGCGGGGGCACAGATACGCAGTATTTT.

CDR3 amino acids: CASSHPGWGLAGNTIYF. In DNA form, the CDR3 reads TGTGCCAGCAGCCACCCAGGTTGGGGACTGGCTGGAAACACCATATATTTT. The J gene is TRBJ1-3, the V gene TRBV9; TRBD1 might be the D (5 bases). This CDR3 region has 17 residues. Trimming took 4 bases from V and 2 from J, leaving 19 bases between them. Germline values: CDR1 SGDLS, CDR2 YYNGEE. The complete variable domain, with remaining parts taken from reference TRBV9 and TRBJ1-3, reads DSGVTQTPKHLITATGQRVTLRCSPRSGDLSVYWYQQSLDQGLQFLIQYYNGEERAKGNILERFSAQQFPDLHSELNLSSLELGDSALYFCASSHPGWGLAGNTIYFGEGSWLTVV.

The V call is TRBV11-2, the J call TRBJ2-7; TRBD2 aligns across 10 bases. Germline CDR1 and CDR2: SGHAT and FQNNGV. This CDR3 region has 15 residues. Losses at the gene ends were 1 base for V and 3 bases for J; bases not matched to a gene: 3. The chain's CDR3 is CASSLGLAGFYEQYF. CDR3 nucleotides: TGTGCCAGCAGCTTAGGACTAGCGGGCTTCTACGAGCAGTACTTC.

The chain joins TRBV9 to TRBJ2-5, with D possibly TRBD1 on 5 matching bases. In germline, CDR1 is SGDLS, CDR2 YYNGEE. V was shortened by 4 bases and J by 5 bases, with 15 bases between the two germline ends. The CDR3 spans 14 residues. CDR3 sequence: CASSRSRAEETQYF. The DNA of the CDR3 is TGTGCCAGCAGCAGATCCAGGGCAGAGGAGACCCAGTACTTC.

The chain couples TRBV30 to TRBJ2-5, with D unresolved. With the DNA end fitting TRBJ2-7 better, the J assignment may be wrong. Germline lookup yields CDR1 GTSNPN and CDR2 SVGIG (reference sequence). The CDR3 length is 12 residues. In nucleotides, the CDR3 is TGTGCCTGGAGTCCCTTGGGCGACGAGCAGTACTTC. Residues: CAWSPLGDEQYF.

This clone was recorded a few times. The rearrangement links TRBV11-3 to TRBJ1-4; D unclear. Trimming shortened V by 4 bases and J by 3 bases, and 15 bases separated the two germline ends. Germline V gene lookup returns CDR1 SGHNT and CDR2 YENEEA. The CDR3 contains 16 residues. The CDR3 coding sequence is TGTGCCAGCAGCTCTACTAGGCACAGTTCTAATGAAAAACTGTTTTTT. It encodes CASSSTRHSSNEKLFF.

V is TRBV28 and J is TRBJ2-1; the D is unclear. V lost 4 bases and J lost 1, with 8 bases in between. The CDR3 contains 14 residues. The germline V gene has CDR1 MDHEN and CDR2 SYDVKM. DNA for the CDR3: TGTGCCAGCAGTTCCCTGGGATCCTACAATGAGCAGTTCTTC. Translated: CASSSLGSYNEQFF.

The rearrangement joins TRBV11-2 to TRBJ1-2; TRBD1 is a possible D gene (5 bases). The V gene lost 7 bases and the J gene lost 5 bases, with 17 bases spanning the gap. Germline V gene lookup returns CDR1 SGHAT and CDR2 FQNNGV. This CDR3 contains 14 residues. CDR3 loop: CASTSSGARYGYTF. CDR3 sequence (DNA): TGTGCCAGCACCTCATCCGGGGCGAGATATGGCTACACCTTC.

The V gene is TRBV5-1, the J gene TRBJ1-3; no definite D call. Deletions cut 4 bases from V and 1 base from J, with 21 bases between. Per germline, CDR1 SGHRS and CDR2 YFSETQ. The CDR3 extends over 18 amino acids. The CDR3 protein is CASSPGEHRGSSGNTIYF. The CDR3 nucleotides read TGCGCCAGCAGCCCCGGAGAACATCGGGGATCATCTGGAAACACCATATATTTT. Looking up the rest from reference TRBV5-1 and TRBJ1-3 gives the full variable domain: KAGVTQTPRYLIKTRGQQVTLSCSPISGHRSVSWYQQTPGQGLQFLFEYFSETQRNKGNFPGRFSGRQFSNSRSEMNVSTLELGDSALYLCASSPGEHRGSSGNTIYFGEGSWLTVV.